This T cell receptor (beta chain) appears in the sequencing data of a study of blood T cell repertoires in COVID-19. Study summary: The cDNA or gDNA used as material had been derived from T cells, B-cell-depleted T cells, or PBMCs.

The participants were between roughly 18 and 89 years old and came from roughly 25 US areas. Participants had their cohort set by participant-reported clinical history. TCRdb's table, derived via immunoSEQ multiplex PCR, lists solely in-frame clones and lacks some. Of about 300,000 clones in the sample, under 90% were seen once. CDR1 is SEHNR and CDR2 is FQNEAQ in the germline V gene (reference sequence). Trimming left V 0 bases short and J 4 bases short, with 4 bases between. The CDR3 covers 13 residues. The source is a man aged 25 to 40 who had recovered from COVID-19. V gene TRBV7-9 combines with J gene TRBJ1-3; no definite D call. Sequencing was done on a sample of PBMCs or T cells enriched from blood (not recorded which). In DNA, the CDR3 is TGTGCCAGCAGCTTAGCGCAGGGAAACACCATATATTTT. Translated: CASSLAQGNTIYF. Complete variable domain (other parts from reference TRBV7-9 and TRBJ1-3): DTGVSQNPRHKITKRGQNVTFRCDPISEHNRLYWYRQTLGQGPEFLTYFQNEAQLEKSRLLSDRFSAERPKGSFSTLEIQRTEQGDSAMYLCASSLAQGNTIYFGEGSWLTVV.